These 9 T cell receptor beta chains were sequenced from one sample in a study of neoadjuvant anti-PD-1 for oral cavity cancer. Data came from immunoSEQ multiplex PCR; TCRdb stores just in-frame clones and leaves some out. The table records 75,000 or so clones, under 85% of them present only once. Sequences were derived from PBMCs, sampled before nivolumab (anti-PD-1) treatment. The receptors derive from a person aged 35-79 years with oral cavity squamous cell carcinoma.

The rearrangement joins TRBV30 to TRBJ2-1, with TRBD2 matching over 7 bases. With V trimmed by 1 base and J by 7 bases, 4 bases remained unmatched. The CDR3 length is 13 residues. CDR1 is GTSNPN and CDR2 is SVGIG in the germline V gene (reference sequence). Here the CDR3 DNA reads TGTGCCTGGAGTGCCAGTAGCGGGAATGAGCAGTTCTTC. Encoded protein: CAWSASSGNEQFF.

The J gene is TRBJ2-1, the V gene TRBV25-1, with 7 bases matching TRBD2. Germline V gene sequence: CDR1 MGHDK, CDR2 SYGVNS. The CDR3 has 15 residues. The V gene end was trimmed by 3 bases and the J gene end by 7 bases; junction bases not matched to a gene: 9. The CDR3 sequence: CASSDPGRGDNEQFF. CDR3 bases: TGTGCCAGCAGTGACCCGGGACGGGGGGATAATGAGCAGTTCTTC.

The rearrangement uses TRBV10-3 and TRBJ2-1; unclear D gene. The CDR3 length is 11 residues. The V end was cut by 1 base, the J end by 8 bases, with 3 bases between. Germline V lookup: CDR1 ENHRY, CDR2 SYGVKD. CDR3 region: CAISEWDEQFF. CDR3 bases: TGTGCCATCAGTGAGTGGGATGAGCAGTTCTTC.

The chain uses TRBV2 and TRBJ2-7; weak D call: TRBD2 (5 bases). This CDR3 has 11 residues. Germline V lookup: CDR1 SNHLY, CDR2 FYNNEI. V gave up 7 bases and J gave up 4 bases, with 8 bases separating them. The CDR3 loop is CASTPGYEQYF. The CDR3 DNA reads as TGTGCCAGCACTCCGGGATACGAGCAGTACTTC.

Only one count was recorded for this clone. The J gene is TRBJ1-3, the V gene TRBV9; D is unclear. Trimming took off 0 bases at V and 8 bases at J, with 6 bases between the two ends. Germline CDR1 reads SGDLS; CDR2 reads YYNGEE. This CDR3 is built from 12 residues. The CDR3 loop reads CASSVGGDTIYF. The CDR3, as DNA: TGTGCCAGCAGCGTAGGAGGAGACACCATATATTTT.

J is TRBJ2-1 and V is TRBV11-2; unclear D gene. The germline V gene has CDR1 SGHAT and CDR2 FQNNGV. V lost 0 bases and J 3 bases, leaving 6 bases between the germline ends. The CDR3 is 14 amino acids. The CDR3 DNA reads TGTGCCAGCAGCTTAGACGCTAGCTACAATGAGCAGTTCTTC. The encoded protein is CASSLDASYNEQFF.

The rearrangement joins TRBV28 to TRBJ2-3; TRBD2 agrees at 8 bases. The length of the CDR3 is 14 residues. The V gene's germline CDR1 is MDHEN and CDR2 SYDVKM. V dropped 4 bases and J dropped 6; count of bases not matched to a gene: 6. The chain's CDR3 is CASSSKRELDTQYF. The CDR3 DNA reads TGTGCCAGCAGTTCTAAGCGGGAGTTGGATACGCAGTATTTT.

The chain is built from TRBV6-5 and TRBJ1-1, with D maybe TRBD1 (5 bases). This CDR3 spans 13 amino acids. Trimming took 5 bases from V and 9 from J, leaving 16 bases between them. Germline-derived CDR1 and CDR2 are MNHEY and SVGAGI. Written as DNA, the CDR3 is TGTGCCAGCAGTGTCTCGGAACCGGGACAAGCTTTCTTT. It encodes CASSVSEPGQAFF.

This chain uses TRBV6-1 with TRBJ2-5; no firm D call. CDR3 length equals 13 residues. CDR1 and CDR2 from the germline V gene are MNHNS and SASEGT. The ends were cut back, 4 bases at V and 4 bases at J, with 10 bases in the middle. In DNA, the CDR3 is TGTGCCAGCAGTGGTGAGAGGAGAGAGACCCAGTACTTC. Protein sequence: CASSGERRETQYF.